A single sample is the source of the 21 T cell receptor beta chains below, sequenced in a study of somatic mutations in cytotoxic T cells in rheumatoid arthritis. The repertoire was sequenced with immunoSEQ multiplex PCR; TCRdb's copy has only in-frame clones and lacks some. Among about 20,000 clones listed, around 81% were seen once. The sample taken for sequencing was CD8+ T cells sorted from blood. These receptors all come from an adult with rheumatoid arthritis.

The chain couples TRBV9 to TRBJ2-2; 9 bases map to TRBD2. V was clipped by 3 bases and J by 7 bases; unmatched bases: 7. CDR1 and CDR2 (germline): SGDLS, YYNGEE. The CDR3 has 15 amino acids. The CDR3 here is CASSGQRGAGGELFF. CDR3 nucleotide sequence: TGTGCCAGCAGCGGTCAGCGGGGGGCTGGCGGGGAGCTGTTTTTT.

CDR3 bases: TGTGCCAGCAGCTTAAGAAGCGGGAGGGCTTACGAGCAGTACTTC. This codes for CASSLRSGRAYEQYF. V is TRBV7-9 and J is TRBJ2-5; 10 bases are a match to TRBD2. The DNA matches TRBJ2-7 better at its end, which makes the J call doubtful. The CDR3 extends over 15 amino acids. Germline-derived CDR1 and CDR2 are SEHNR and FQNEAQ (reference sequence).

The chain recombines TRBV2 with TRBJ1-1, with 7 bases lining up with TRBD1. Trimming at V came to 8 bases and at J to 10 bases, leaving 7 bases not matched to a gene. Germline loops: CDR1 SNHLY, CDR2 FYNNEI. There are 11 residues in the CDR3. The CDR3 protein is CASLQGGRAFF. The CDR3 DNA sequence: TGTGCCAGCTTGCAGGGGGGTCGAGCTTTCTTT. The full variable domain, with the rest looked up from reference TRBV2 and TRBJ1-1, is EPEVTQTPSHQVTQMGQEVILRCVPISNHLYFYWYRQILGQKVEFLVSFYNNEISEKSEIFDDQFSVERPDGSNFTLKIRSTKLEDSAMYFCASLQGGRAFFGQGTRLTVV.

The chain employs TRBV7-9 and TRBJ2-7, with D maybe TRBD1 (5 bases). Germline V gene lookup returns CDR1 SEHNR and CDR2 FQNEAQ (reference sequence). With 6 bases removed from V and 3 bases from J, the gap between germline ends came to 9 bases. This CDR3 has 12 amino acids. The CDR3 DNA follows: TGTGCCAGCAGTGGAGACAGCTACGAGCAGTACTTC. It specifies CASSGDSYEQYF.

Note on this clone: The junction departs from germline at one end; a sequencing error may be responsible. The rearrangement joins TRBV9 to TRBJ2-1, with 10 bases lining up with TRBD2. The CDR3 spans 15 residues. Germline CDR1 SGDLS, CDR2 YYNGEE. The CDR3 protein is CASTVAGGPHNEQFF. DNA of the CDR3: TGTGCCAGCACCGTAGCGGGGGGCCCTCACAATGAGCAGTTCTTC.

This chain uses TRBV19 with TRBJ2-1, with TRBD2 matching over 7 bases. Germline values: CDR1 LNHDA, CDR2 SQIVND (reference sequence). CDR3 size: 13 residues. The junction had 12 bases not matched to a gene; V was cut back by 6 bases and J by 13 bases. The CDR3 DNA follows: TGTGCCAGTAGAAGACTAGCCGTGTCCCCCCAGTTCTTC. Translation: CASRRLAVSPQFF.

This chain joins TRBV6-1 and TRBJ2-7; the D gene is possibly TRBD1 (6 bases). CDR3 length equals 17 residues. The germline V gene encodes CDR1 MNHNS and CDR2 SASEGT. V lost 0 bases to trimming and J lost 0 bases, with 15 bases between them. The CDR3 DNA follows: TGTGCCAGCAGTGAAGCAAGGACAGCTGATAGCTCCTACGAGCAGTACTTC. This codes for CASSEARTADSSYEQYF.

V usage is TRBV7-9 and J usage is TRBJ1-2; 7 bases are a match to TRBD1. J was trimmed by 7 bases and V by 7 bases; bases with no gene match: 12. Germline V gene data show CDR1 as SEHNR and CDR2 as FQNEAQ (reference sequence). There are 14 residues in the CDR3. In DNA, the CDR3 is TGTGCCAGCACCCTTGGAGGGGGCGCCGGTGGCTACACCTTC. It is translated as CASTLGGGAGGYTF.

V usage is TRBV1 and J usage is TRBJ2-7; the listed D gene, TRBD1, was not tested against the DNA. TRBV1 counts as a pseudogene. CDR3 length: 14 amino acids. CDR3 nucleotide sequence: TGCACCAGCAGCCTCACGGGACATCTCTACGAGCAGTACGTC. This sequence encodes CTSSLTGHLYEQYV.

The gene calls are TRBV9 and TRBJ2-6; TRBD2 aligns across 10 bases. Germline V gives CDR1 SGDLS, CDR2 YYNGEE. The V segment lost 3 bases and the J segment 0 bases; nucleotides outside the gene matches: 9. CDR3 size: 19 residues. CDR3 residues: CASSAAGGPSPSGANVLTF. In nucleotides, the CDR3 is TGTGCCAGCAGCGCAGCGGGAGGGCCTTCCCCCTCTGGGGCCAACGTCCTGACTTTC.

The chain is built from TRBV28 and TRBJ1-1; tentatively, D is TRBD1 (5 bases). The CDR3 runs 13 residues. Germline CDR1 is MDHEN and CDR2 is SYDVKM. V lost 5 bases to trimming and J lost 5 bases, with 12 bases between them. CDR3 region: CASSLGGATEAFF. CDR3 sequence (DNA): TGTGCCAGCAGTCTCGGGGGAGCAACTGAAGCTTTCTTT.

The rearrangement links TRBV9 to TRBJ2-3; D may be TRBD1 or TRBD2 (6 bases each). The CDR3 is made up of 17 amino acids. Trimming took off 5 bases at V and 1 base at J, with 20 bases between the two ends. The germline V gene has CDR1 SGDLS and CDR2 YYNGEE. The CDR3 DNA reads TGTGCCAGCAGTCTTAGAGGGGGGATCCGACGCACAGATACGCAGTATTTT. Amino acid sequence: CASSLRGGIRRTDTQYF.

The chain recombines TRBV5-6 with TRBJ2-3; D uncertain. CDR3 length equals 12 residues. V dropped 0 bases and J dropped 7 bases, with 6 bases sitting between them. CDR1 SGHDT and CDR2 YYEEEE come from the germline V gene. Written as DNA, the CDR3 is TGTGCCAGCAGCTTGGGAGTAAATACGCAGTATTTT. Translating gives CASSLGVNTQYF.

V gene TRBV4-2 combines with J gene TRBJ1-3, with D perhaps TRBD1 (6 bases). Between the trimmed V and J ends, which lost 3 bases and 0 bases, there was a span of 12 bases. Germline V gives CDR1 LGHNA, CDR2 YNFKEQ. This CDR3 region has 16 residues. CDR3 coding DNA: TGTGCCAGCAGCCAGGACCCACAGGGCTCTGGAAACACCATATATTTT. Amino acids: CASSQDPQGSGNTIYF.

V usage is TRBV29-1 and J usage is TRBJ2-1; 11 nucleotides line up with TRBD2. Germline V gives CDR1 SQVTM, CDR2 ANQGSEA. Trimming at V came to 7 bases and at J to 1 base, leaving 15 bases not matched to a gene. The CDR3 is 18 amino acids. DNA for the CDR3: TGCAGCGCCGGACGTGTAGCGGGAGGGCTGAGGTCCTACAATGAGCAGTTCTTC. It encodes CSAGRVAGGLRSYNEQFF.

Here the CDR3 DNA reads TGTGCCAGCAGCTTGGATAGCGGGGGGGCGTGGGGCACAGATACGCAGTATTTT. Translation gives CASSLDSGGAWGTDTQYF. V and J are TRBV5-4 and TRBJ2-3; 11 nucleotides line up with TRBD2. The CDR3 contains 18 residues. CDR1 and CDR2 from the germline V gene are SGHNT and YYREEE (reference sequence). J gave up 1 base and V 0 bases, and 7 bases lay outside the gene matches.

The chain links TRBV25-1 to TRBJ1-1; D may be TRBD1 (6 bases). The CDR3 sequence is 12 residues long. V shed 3 bases and J shed 7 bases, with 9 bases lying between them. The germline gives CDR1 MGHDK, CDR2 SYGVNS. The DNA for the CDR3 is TGTGCCAGCAGTGAGACAGGCCTTGAAGCTTTCTTT. It yields the protein CASSETGLEAFF.

The V call is TRBV10-1, the J call TRBJ2-7, with D perhaps TRBD2 (6 bases). CDR1 and CDR2 from the germline V gene are WNHNN and SYGVQD (reference sequence). V lost 6 bases and J 6 bases, leaving 21 bases between the germline ends. The CDR3 is 15 residues long. CDR3 bases: TGCGCCAGCAGGGAGGGCCTAAACCGACTTAGCGAGCAGTACTTC. Amino acid sequence: CASREGLNRLSEQYF.

The rearrangement links TRBV6-5 to TRBJ2-5, with D tentatively TRBD2 (6 bases). CDR3 length equals 14 residues. Between the trimmed V and J ends, which lost 6 bases and 5 bases, there was a span of 16 bases. Looked up from germline, CDR1 is MNHEY and CDR2 is SVGAGI. The CDR3: CASRNPGTSETQYF. CDR3 nucleotide sequence: TGTGCCAGCAGAAACCCCGGGACTTCGGAGACCCAGTACTTC.

The chain employs TRBV7-2 and TRBJ2-3; D unresolved. V was cut by 1 base and J by 1 base, with 9 bases left in between. The germline gives CDR1 SGHTA, CDR2 FQGNSA. The CDR3 extends over 15 amino acids. The CDR3 reads CASSLENVRTDTQYF. In DNA form, the CDR3 reads TGTGCCAGCAGCTTAGAGAATGTCCGCACAGATACGCAGTATTTT.

In DNA form, the CDR3 reads TGTGCCAGCAGCCAGGACACCGGGACGGTCTCCTACGAGCAGTACGTC. Residues: CASSQDTGTVSYEQYV. The chain uses TRBV4-2 and TRBJ2-7, with D possibly called TRBD1 or TRBD2 (5 bases each). V was trimmed by 3 bases and J by 0 bases, leaving 15 bases between them. Looked up from germline, CDR1 is LGHNA and CDR2 is YNFKEQ. CDR3 length: 16 residues.